The 23 T cell receptor beta chains presented below share a single source sample, sequenced in a study of CD8+ T cells in alopecia areata. The treatment denotes: oral pan-JAK inhibitor, 5-10 mg twice daily. In each case, RNA was isolated and then reverse transcribed into cDNA as the sequencing template. The table came from immunoSEQ multiplex PCR; TCRdb's copy has only in-frame clones and leaves some out. This sample has about 70,000 clones; approximately 30% occur once, and the top ten carry more than 12%. The sequences come from CD8+ T cells sorted from blood, collected at week 4, from a patient treated with tofacitinib. The receptors derive from a human donor with alopecia areata.

This clone was seen more than once but under ten times. Here the CDR3 DNA reads TGTGCTAGTGGTCCTAATCCGGGACAGCCCCGTATTAATCCCTACGAGCAGTACTTC. As protein: CASGPNPGQPRINPYEQYF. V usage is TRBV12-5 and J usage is TRBJ2-7, with 7 positions matching TRBD1. The germline CDR1 and CDR2 sequences are LGHNT and FRNRAP. V lost 5 bases and J lost 2; bases outside the gene matches: 21. This CDR3 region has 19 residues.

This clone was recorded many times. This sample includes further DNA sequences coding for the same CDR3. The chain carries TRBV5-1 and TRBJ2-2; D remains ambiguous. Deletions cut 0 bases from V and 7 bases from J, with 4 bases between. This CDR3 has 12 residues. The germline V gene has CDR1 SGHRS and CDR2 YFSETQ. The CDR3 loop reads CASSLVDGELFF. The CDR3 DNA reads TGCGCCAGCAGCTTGGTTGACGGGGAGCTGTTTTTT.

J is TRBJ2-5 and V is TRBV5-1, with a possible D match to TRBD1 (6 bases). The germline V gene encodes CDR1 SGHRS and CDR2 YFSETQ. V was trimmed by 5 bases and J by 1 base, leaving 9 bases between them. This CDR3 has 13 residues. CDR3 sequence reads: CASSWTVQETQYF. The CDR3 nucleotides read TGCGCCAGCAGTTGGACAGTCCAAGAGACCCAGTACTTC.

This clone turned up a few times. This sequence joins TRBV29-1 and TRBJ2-7; TRBD2 is a possible D gene (6 bases). Germline assignment: CDR1 SQVTM and CDR2 ANQGSEA. Trimming left V 8 bases short and J 3 bases short, with 14 bases between. This CDR3 is built from 12 residues. The CDR3 loop is CSCWREHYEQYF. In DNA, the CDR3 is TGCAGCTGCTGGCGGGAACACTACGAGCAGTACTTC.

As to this clone: At the DNA level, this CDR3 is encoded by other sequences in the same sample as well. The chain joins TRBV27 to TRBJ1-5; D uncertain. V was cut by 2 bases and J by 2 bases, with 4 bases left in between. This CDR3 is built from 13 residues. Germline-derived CDR1 and CDR2 are MNHEY and SMNVEV (reference sequence). The CDR3 DNA follows: TGTGCCAGCAGTTTAATGGGCAATCAGCCCCAGCATTTT. Amino acid sequence: CASSLMGNQPQHF.

The chain employs TRBV7-8 and TRBJ2-7; 10 bases are shared with TRBD2. V lost 5 bases to trimming and J lost 3 bases; unmatched junction nucleotides: 4. Per the germline V gene, CDR1 is SGHVS and CDR2 is FQNEAQ. CDR3 length: 14 residues. For the CDR3, the DNA is TGTGCCAGCAGCCTAAGGACTAGCGGCTACGAGCAGTACTTC. It specifies CASSLRTSGYEQYF.

This clone was detected only a few times. This chain joins TRBV6-1 and TRBJ2-1; the match to TRBD1 covers 11 bases. Trimming cost V 2 bases and J 8 bases; bases outside gene matches: 2. This CDR3 spans 14 amino acids. Germline CDR1 is MNHNS and CDR2 is SASEGT. The CDR3 DNA reads TGTGCCAGCAGTGAATCGGACAGGGGGCATGAGCAGTTCTTC. Translating gives CASSESDRGHEQFF.

The CDR3 DNA is TGCAGCGTCGTAGGGACTAGCGGGAGTTTTGGGGAGCTGTTTTTT. Protein: CSVVGTSGSFGELFF. This rearrangement joins TRBV29-1 to TRBJ2-2, with 14 bases matching TRBD2. Looked up from germline, CDR1 is SQVTM and CDR2 is ANQGSEA. V was pared by 6 bases and J by 8 bases, with 8 bases of the junction left unmatched. CDR3 length: 15 amino acids.

The gene calls are TRBV29-1 and TRBJ2-7, with a possible D match to TRBD1 (6 bases). The CDR3 has 13 amino acids. Germline-derived CDR1 and CDR2 are SQVTM and ANQGSEA. V lost 2 bases to trimming and J lost 6 bases, with 14 bases between them. In DNA form, the CDR3 reads TGCAGCGTTGAATTCGGGACACGGCTCGAGCAGTACTTC. It yields the protein CSVEFGTRLEQYF.

This clone was seen a few times. The chain has TRBV27 and TRBJ1-5, with a tentative D call TRBD1 (5 bases). This CDR3 spans 9 amino acids. The germline gives CDR1 MNHEY, CDR2 SMNVEV (reference sequence). V was shortened by 11 bases and J by 11 bases, with 10 bases between the two germline ends. CDR3 loop: CAGGWTQHF. CDR3 in DNA: TGTGCCGGGGGATGGACCCAGCATTTT.

J is TRBJ2-3 and V is TRBV27; D perhaps matches TRBD2 (7 bases). The CDR3 runs 15 residues. CDR1 is MNHEY and CDR2 is SMNVEV in the germline V gene (reference sequence). V lost 5 bases to trimming and J lost 3 bases, with 15 bases between them. The CDR3 DNA sequence: TGTGCCAGCAGTCCCCGGGGAGGGGGGACAGATACGCAGTATTTT. Translating gives CASSPRGGGTDTQYF.

The chain has TRBV10-2 and TRBJ2-7, with TRBD2 matching over 9 bases. The germline V gene has CDR1 WSHSY and CDR2 SAAADI. The CDR3 covers 15 residues. Trimming at V came to 6 bases and at J to 3 bases, leaving 9 bases not matched to a gene. The CDR3 nucleotides read TGCGCCAGCAGCGAGACTAGCGGCCGGCACTACGAGCAGTACTTC. Its translation: CASSETSGRHYEQYF.

V is TRBV29-1 and J is TRBJ2-7; TRBD2 agrees at 7 bases. Trimming took 2 bases from V and 0 from J; bases not matched to a gene: 7. Germline assignment: CDR1 SQVTM and CDR2 ANQGSEA. CDR3 length: 15 amino acids. DNA of the CDR3: TGCAGCGTTGAATCTACTAGCGAAAACTCCTACGAGCAGTACTTC. Its protein product is CSVESTSENSYEQYF.

The chain recombines TRBV30 with TRBJ1-2, with D unclear. Germline CDR1 GTSNPN, CDR2 SVGIG (reference sequence). V dropped 4 bases and J dropped 6 bases, with 15 bases sitting between them. This CDR3 has 13 amino acids. CDR3 sequence: CAWKTRAWDGYTF. CDR3 DNA: TGTGCCTGGAAGACAAGAGCTTGGGATGGCTACACCTTC.

V usage is TRBV29-1 and J usage is TRBJ1-3; D is unresolved. Germline V gene lookup returns CDR1 SQVTM and CDR2 ANQGSEA. The CDR3 totals 11 residues. V was shortened by 1 base and J by 7 bases, with 5 bases between the two germline ends. The CDR3 DNA sequence: TGCAGCGTTGAAGTCGATAACACCATATATTTT. Translated: CSVEVDNTIYF.

This clone occurred a few times. The chain uses TRBV13 and TRBJ2-1; D is unresolved. The CDR3 consists of 11 residues. The V end lost 7 bases, the J end lost 7 bases, and 8 bases lay between the germline ends. Germline V gene data show CDR1 as PRHDT and CDR2 as FYEKMQ (reference sequence). The CDR3 sequence is CASMLRNEQFF. The DNA of the CDR3 is TGTGCCAGCATGTTAAGGAATGAGCAGTTCTTC.

This rearrangement joins TRBV7-9 to TRBJ2-1; TRBD2 matches at 8 bases. Looked up from germline, CDR1 is SEHNR and CDR2 is FQNEAQ (reference sequence). V was clipped by 4 bases and J by 7 bases; unmatched bases: 9. The CDR3 has 15 residues. CDR3 in DNA: TGTGCCAGCAGCTCGAGAGCGGGAGTGGGGAATGAGCAGTTCTTC. It is translated as CASSSRAGVGNEQFF.

The chain combines TRBV6-5 with TRBJ1-2; possible D gene TRBD1, 6 bases. There are 12 residues in the CDR3. The germline V and J ends were trimmed by 6 bases and 8 bases, with 13 bases remaining between them. From germline, CDR1 is MNHEY and CDR2 SVGAGI. This CDR3 reads CASSAGEWGYTF. In DNA, the CDR3 is TGTGCCAGCAGCGCAGGGGAATGGGGCTACACCTTC.

This clone was seen a handful of times. CDR3 loop: CASSAPGQGHEQYF. CDR3 bases: TGTGCCAGCAGCGCACCGGGACAGGGCCACGAGCAGTACTTC. The rearrangement links TRBV11-2 to TRBJ2-7; 9 nucleotides agree with TRBD1. The germline CDR1 and CDR2 sequences are SGHAT and FQNNGV. With V trimmed by 5 bases and J by 5 bases, 7 bases remained unmatched. The CDR3 runs to 14 residues.

The chain is built from TRBV5-1 and TRBJ2-7; TRBD1 matches at 9 bases. In germline, CDR1 is SGHRS, CDR2 YFSETQ. There are 15 residues in the CDR3. V dropped 1 base and J dropped 2; count of bases not matched to a gene: 4. The CDR3 DNA follows: TGCGCCAGCAGCTTGTGGGGACAGGGCACCTACGAGCAGTACTTC. It yields the protein CASSLWGQGTYEQYF.

This chain links TRBV29-1 with TRBJ2-5; D unresolved. The V end lost 5 bases, the J end lost 1 base, and 14 bases lay between the germline ends. Looked up from germline, CDR1 is SQVTM and CDR2 is ANQGSEA. CDR3 size: 14 residues. CDR3 nucleotide sequence: TGCAGCGTTACCGGGCCATACTCCCAAGAGACCCAGTACTTC. Residues: CSVTGPYSQETQYF. Based on the CDR3 plus reference TRBV29-1 and TRBJ2-5, the full variable domain is SAVISQKPSRDICQRGTSLTIQCQVDSQVTMMFWYRQQPGQSLTLIATANQGSEATYESGFVIDKFPISRPNLTFSTLTVSNMSPEDSSIYLCSVTGPYSQETQYFGPGTRLLVL.

This chain uses TRBV29-1 with TRBJ2-5; TRBD1 might be the D (5 bases). The CDR3 has 12 amino acids. Germline V lookup: CDR1 SQVTM, CDR2 ANQGSEA. V lost 4 bases, J lost 4 bases, and 10 bases lay in between. DNA of the CDR3: TGCAGCGTTGTGGTACAGGCAGAGACCCAGTACTTC. Amino acid sequence: CSVVVQAETQYF.

This clone is medium-sized. Other nucleotide sequences in the sample specify the same CDR3. The chain combines TRBV2 with TRBJ1-1; 10 bases align to TRBD1. Losses at the gene ends were 4 bases for V and 4 bases for J; bases not matched to a gene: 0. Germline values: CDR1 SNHLY, CDR2 FYNNEI. CDR3 length: 13 amino acids. The DNA of the CDR3 is TGTGCCAGCAGTGGGACAGGGGGCACTGAAGCTTTCTTT. Its translation is CASSGTGGTEAFF.